The clone carrying this T cell receptor beta chain has only a few counts. The data are from a study of blood T cell repertoires in COVID-19. Across the study: Samples representing acute and convalescent COVID-19 were sourced from the United States, Italy and Spain. T cells, B-cell-depleted T cells, or PBMCs supplied cDNA or gDNA.

Authors' processing steps: Researchers report that nucleated cell counts were estimated from reference gene primer amplification. Assay used: immunoSEQ multiplex PCR; TCRdb lists only in-frame clones, some missing. V, J and clone size are those of that table, while D and trimming were read from the DNA. The data show approximately 150,000 clones, with roughly 90% seen just once and approximately 2% held by the top ten. This CDR3 has 14 amino acids. Germline V gene sequence: CDR1 SGHDT, CDR2 YYEEEE. The ends were cut back, 4 bases at V and 1 base at J, with 11 bases in the middle. The receptor was derived from a man aged 70 or older with active COVID-19. What was sequenced was peripheral blood. The genes are TRBV5-6 and TRBJ2-5, with a tentative D call TRBD2 (6 bases). The CDR3 sequence: CASSKQGGQETQYF. The CDR3 DNA reads TGTGCCAGCAGCAAGCAGGGAGGCCAAGAGACCCAGTACTTC. Using reference TRBV5-6 and TRBJ2-5 for the parts outside the CDR3, the full variable domain is DAGVTQSPTHLIKTRGQQVTLRCSPKSGHDTVSWYQQALGQGPQFIFQYYEEEERQRGNFPDRFSGHQFPNYSSELNVNALLLGDSALYLCASSKQGGQETQYFGPGTRLLVL.